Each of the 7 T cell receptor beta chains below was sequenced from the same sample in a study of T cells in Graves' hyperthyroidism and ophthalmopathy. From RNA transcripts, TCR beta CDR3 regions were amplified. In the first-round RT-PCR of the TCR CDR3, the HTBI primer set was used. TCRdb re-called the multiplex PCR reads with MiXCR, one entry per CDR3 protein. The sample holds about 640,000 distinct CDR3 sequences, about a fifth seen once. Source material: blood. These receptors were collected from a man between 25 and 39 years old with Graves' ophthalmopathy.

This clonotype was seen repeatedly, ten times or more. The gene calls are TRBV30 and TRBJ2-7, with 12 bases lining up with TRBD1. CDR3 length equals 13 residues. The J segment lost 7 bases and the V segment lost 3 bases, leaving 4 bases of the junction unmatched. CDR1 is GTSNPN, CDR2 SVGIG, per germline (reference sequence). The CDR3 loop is CAWRGQGAYEQYF. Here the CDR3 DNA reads TGTGCCTGGAGGGGACAGGGGGCATATGAGCAGTACTTC.

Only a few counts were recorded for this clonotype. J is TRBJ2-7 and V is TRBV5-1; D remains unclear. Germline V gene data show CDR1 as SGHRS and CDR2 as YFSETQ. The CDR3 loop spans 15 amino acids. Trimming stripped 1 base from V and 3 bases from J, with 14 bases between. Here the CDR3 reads CASSLYGDGVYEQYF. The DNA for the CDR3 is TGCGCCAGCAGCTTGTACGGTGACGGCGTCTACGAGCAGTACTTC.

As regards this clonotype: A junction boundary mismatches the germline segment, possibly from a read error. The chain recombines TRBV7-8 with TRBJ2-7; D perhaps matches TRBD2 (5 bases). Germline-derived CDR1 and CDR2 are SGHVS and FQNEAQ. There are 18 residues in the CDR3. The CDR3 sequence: CASSVARYGVPRPYEQYF. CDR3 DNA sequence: TGTGCCAGCAGCGTAGCGCGATACGGGGTGCCGAGGCCCTACGAGCAGTACTTC.

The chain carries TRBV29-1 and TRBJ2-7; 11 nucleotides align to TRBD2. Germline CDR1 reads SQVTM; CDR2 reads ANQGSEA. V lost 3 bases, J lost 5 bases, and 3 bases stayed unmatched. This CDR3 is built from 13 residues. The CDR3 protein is CSVDTSGRNEQYF. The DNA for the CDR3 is TGCAGCGTTGATACTAGCGGGAGAAACGAGCAGTACTTC.

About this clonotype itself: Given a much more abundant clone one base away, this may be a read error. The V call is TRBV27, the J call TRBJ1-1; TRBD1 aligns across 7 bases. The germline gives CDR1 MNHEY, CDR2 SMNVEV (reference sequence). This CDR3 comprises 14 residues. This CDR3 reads CASGLLAGGTEAFF. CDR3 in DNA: TGTGCCAGCGGTTTATTGGCAGGGGGAACTGAAGCTTTCTTT.

Here the CDR3 reads CASSLTRYGEQYF. CDR3 DNA: TGTGCCAGCAGCTTAACCCGATATGGCGAGCAGTACTTC. The chain has TRBV7-3 and TRBJ2-7; D remains ambiguous. CDR3 length: 13 amino acids. Germline V gene lookup returns CDR1 SGHTA and CDR2 FQGTGA. V dropped 0 bases and J dropped 6 bases, with 9 bases sitting between them.

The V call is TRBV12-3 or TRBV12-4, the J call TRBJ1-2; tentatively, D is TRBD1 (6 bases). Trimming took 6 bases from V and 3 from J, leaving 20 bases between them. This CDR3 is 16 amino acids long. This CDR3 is CASSRGGPGGDYGYTF. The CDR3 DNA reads TGTGCCAGCAGCCGTGGGGGGCCGGGCGGCGACTATGGCTACACCTTC.